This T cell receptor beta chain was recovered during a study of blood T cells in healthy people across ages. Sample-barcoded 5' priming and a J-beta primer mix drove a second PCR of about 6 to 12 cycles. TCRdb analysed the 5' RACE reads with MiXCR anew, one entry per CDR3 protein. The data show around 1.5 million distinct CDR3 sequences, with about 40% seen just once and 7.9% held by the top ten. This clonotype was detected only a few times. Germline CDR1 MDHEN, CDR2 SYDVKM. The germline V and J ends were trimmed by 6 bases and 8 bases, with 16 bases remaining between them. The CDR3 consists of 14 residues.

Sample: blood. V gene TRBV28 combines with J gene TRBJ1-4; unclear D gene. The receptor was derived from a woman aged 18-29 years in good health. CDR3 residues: CASRTGPQEEKLFF. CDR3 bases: TGTGCCAGCAGGACCGGGCCCCAGGAGGAAAAACTGTTTTTT.